The text below deals with one T cell receptor (beta chain). The sample comes from a study of technical replicates of blood from several donors. The protocol was immunoSEQ multiplex PCR, while the TCRdb copy is restricted to in-frame clones and leaves out a portion. This table has under 95,000 clones, roughly 89% appearing once. This CDR3 is 12 amino acids long. The germline V and J ends were trimmed by 2 bases and 6 bases, with 6 bases remaining between them. CDR1 is SGHTS, CDR2 YDEGEE, per germline. Sequencing input: T cells isolated from PBMCs. The chain couples TRBV5-8 to TRBJ2-1; D remains ambiguous. This TCR came from a human donor in good health. Some clones in this sample may be carry-over from other donors' samples. DNA for the CDR3: TGTGCCAGCAGCTTCGAGGTCAATGAGCAGTTCTTC. Encoded protein: CASSFEVNEQFF.